Described below is a single TCR beta chain sequence and its context. The sample is drawn from a study of OX40 agonist ivuxolimab in advanced cancers. Germline lookup yields CDR1 SQVTM and CDR2 ANQGSEA. V was clipped by 4 bases and J by 7 bases, with 13 bases between them. CDR3 size: 12 residues. Assay: immunoSEQ multiplex PCR; the TCRdb copy retains only in-frame clones and omits some. The data show some 20,000 clones, with roughly four fifths seen just once and approximately 3% held by the top ten. V gene TRBV29-1 combines with J gene TRBJ1-2; D gene uncertain. The specimen comprised CD4+ or CD8+ T cells sorted from blood, sampled in a trial of the OX40 agonist ivuxolimab. This TCR was sampled from an adult with an advanced solid tumor such as melanoma, head and neck, liver or kidney cancer. The CDR3 sequence: CSVGTAGSGYTF. CDR3 coding DNA: TGCAGCGTTGGGACCGCCGGTAGTGGCTACACCTTC.